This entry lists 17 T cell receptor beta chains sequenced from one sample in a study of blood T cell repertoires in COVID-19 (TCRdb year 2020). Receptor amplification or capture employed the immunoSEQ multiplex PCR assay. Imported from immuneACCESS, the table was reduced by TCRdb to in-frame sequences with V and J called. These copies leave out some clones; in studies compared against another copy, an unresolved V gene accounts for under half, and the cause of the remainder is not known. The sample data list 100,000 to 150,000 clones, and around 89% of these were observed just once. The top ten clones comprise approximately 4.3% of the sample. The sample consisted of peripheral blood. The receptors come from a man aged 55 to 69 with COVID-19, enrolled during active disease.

CDR3 sequence reads: CASSQDGRAGEKLFF. CDR3 coding DNA: TGTGCCAGCAGCCAAGACGGCCGGGCGGGGGAAAAACTGTTTTTT. The rearrangement uses TRBV3-1 (or the pseudogene TRBV3-2) and TRBJ1-4; D remains unclear. The germline V and J ends were trimmed by 0 bases and 8 bases, with 13 bases remaining between them. Looked up from germline, CDR1 is LGHDT and CDR2 is YNNKEL (reference sequence). The CDR3 runs to 15 residues.

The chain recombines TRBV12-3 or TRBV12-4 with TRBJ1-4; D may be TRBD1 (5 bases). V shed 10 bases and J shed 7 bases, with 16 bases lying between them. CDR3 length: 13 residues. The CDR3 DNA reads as TGTGCCATCAGGCGGCAGGGAGGTGAAAAACTGTTTTTT. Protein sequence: CAIRRQGGEKLFF.

The CDR3 nucleotides read TGTGCCAGTATAGGACTAGAACAAGAGACCCAGTACTTC. Its protein is CASIGLEQETQYF. V is TRBV2 and J is TRBJ2-5, with 7 nucleotides matching TRBD2. The ends lost 9 bases at V and 2 bases at J; junction bases unmatched: 6. This CDR3 has 13 amino acids. Germline values: CDR1 SNHLY, CDR2 FYNNEI.

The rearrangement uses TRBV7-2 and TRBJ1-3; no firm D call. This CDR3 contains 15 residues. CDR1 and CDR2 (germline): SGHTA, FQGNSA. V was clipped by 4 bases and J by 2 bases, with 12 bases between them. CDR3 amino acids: CASSSRHSTGNTIYF. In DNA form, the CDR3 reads TGTGCCAGCAGCTCCCGACATTCCACTGGAAACACCATATATTTT.

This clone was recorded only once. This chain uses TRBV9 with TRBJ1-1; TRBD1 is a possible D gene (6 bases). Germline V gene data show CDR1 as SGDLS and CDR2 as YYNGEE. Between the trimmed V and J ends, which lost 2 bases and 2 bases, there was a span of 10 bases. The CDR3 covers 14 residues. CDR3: CASSVTDRNTEAFF. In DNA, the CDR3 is TGTGCCAGCAGCGTGACGGACAGAAACACTGAAGCTTTCTTT.

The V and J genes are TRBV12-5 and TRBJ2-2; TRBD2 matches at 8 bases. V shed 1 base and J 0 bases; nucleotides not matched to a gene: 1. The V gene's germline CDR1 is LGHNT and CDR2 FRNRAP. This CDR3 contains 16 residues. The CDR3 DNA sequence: TGTGCTAGTGGTTTGGAGGGACTAGCGAACACCGGGGAGCTGTTTTTT. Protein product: CASGLEGLANTGELFF.

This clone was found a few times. The CDR3 bases are TGCGCCAGCAGCCAAGTGGGGGGCCGGGACAGTGCGGCGAGGGGGACGCAGTATTTT. It codes for CASSQVGGRDSAARGTQYF. This chain uses TRBV4-1 with TRBJ2-3; TRBD1 is a possible D gene (7 bases). The CDR3 is made up of 19 amino acids. Trimming took 1 base from V and 9 from J, leaving 29 bases between them. Germline loops: CDR1 MGHRA, CDR2 YSYEKL.

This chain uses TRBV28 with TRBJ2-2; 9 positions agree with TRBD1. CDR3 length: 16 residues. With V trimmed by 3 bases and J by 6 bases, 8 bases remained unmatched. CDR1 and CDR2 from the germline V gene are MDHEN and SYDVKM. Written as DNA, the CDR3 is TGTGCCAGCAGTTTCAGTTGGACAGGGGTCGCCGGGGAGCTGTTTTTT. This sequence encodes CASSFSWTGVAGELFF.

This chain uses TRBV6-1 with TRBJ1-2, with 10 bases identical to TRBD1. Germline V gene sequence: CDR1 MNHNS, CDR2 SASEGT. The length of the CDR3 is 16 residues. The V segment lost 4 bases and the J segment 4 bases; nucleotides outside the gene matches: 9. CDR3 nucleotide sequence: TGTGCCAGCAGTGGGGACAGGGGAAGGATTGTCTATGGCTACACCTTC. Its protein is CASSGDRGRIVYGYTF.

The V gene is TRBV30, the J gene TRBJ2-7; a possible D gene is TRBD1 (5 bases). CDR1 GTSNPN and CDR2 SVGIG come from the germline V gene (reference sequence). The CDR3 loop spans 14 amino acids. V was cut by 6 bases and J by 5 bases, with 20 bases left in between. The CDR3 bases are TGTGCCTGCCTACACAGGAACACTCTGGACGAGCAGTACTTC. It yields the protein CACLHRNTLDEQYF.

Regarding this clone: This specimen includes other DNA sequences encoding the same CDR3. The chain's CDR3 is CASRPDRVMGGYTF. The CDR3 nucleotides are TGTGCCAGCAGGCCCGACAGGGTGATGGGTGGCTACACCTTC. The chain has TRBV6-4 and TRBJ1-2, with 7 nucleotides matching TRBD1. Germline CDR1 is MRHNA and CDR2 is SNTAGT. V trimming: 6 bases; J trimming: 7 bases; junction bases outside the gene matches: 11. This CDR3 region has 14 residues.

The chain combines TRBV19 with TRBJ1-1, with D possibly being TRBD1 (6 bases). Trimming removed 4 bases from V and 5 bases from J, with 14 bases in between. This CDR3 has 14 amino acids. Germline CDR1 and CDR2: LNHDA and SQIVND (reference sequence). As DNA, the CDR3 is TGTGCCAGTAGTAACAGGGTAGGGGGTACTGAAGCTTTCTTT. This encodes CASSNRVGGTEAFF.

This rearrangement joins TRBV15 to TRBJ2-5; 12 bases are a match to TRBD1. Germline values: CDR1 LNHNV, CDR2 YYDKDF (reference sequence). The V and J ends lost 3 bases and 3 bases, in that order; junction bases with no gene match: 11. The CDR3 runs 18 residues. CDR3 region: CATSRGLGQGAREETQYF. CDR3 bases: TGTGCCACCAGCAGGGGACTGGGACAGGGGGCGCGAGAAGAGACCCAGTACTTC. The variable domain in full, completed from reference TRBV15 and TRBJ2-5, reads DAMVIQNPRYQVTQFGKPVTLSCSQTLNHNVMYWYQQKSSQAPKLLFHYYDKDFNNEADTPDNFQSRRPNTSFCFLDIRSPGLGDTAMYLCATSRGLGQGAREETQYFGPGTRLLVL.

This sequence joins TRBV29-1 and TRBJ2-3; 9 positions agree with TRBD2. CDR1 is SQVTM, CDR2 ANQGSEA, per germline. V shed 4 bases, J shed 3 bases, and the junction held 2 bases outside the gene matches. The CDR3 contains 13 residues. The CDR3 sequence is CSVGGLATDTQYF. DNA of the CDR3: TGCAGCGTTGGGGGACTAGCAACAGATACGCAGTATTTT.

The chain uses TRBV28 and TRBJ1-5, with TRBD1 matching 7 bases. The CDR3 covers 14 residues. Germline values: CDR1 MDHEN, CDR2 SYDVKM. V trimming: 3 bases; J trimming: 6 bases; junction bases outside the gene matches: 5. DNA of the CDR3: TGTGCCAGCAGTTTGACAGGGCAGGCTCAGCCCCAGCATTTT. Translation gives CASSLTGQAQPQHF. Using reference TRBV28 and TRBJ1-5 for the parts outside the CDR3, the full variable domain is DVKVTQSSRYLVKRTGEKVFLECVQDMDHENMFWYRQDPGLGLRLIYFSYDVKMKEKGDIPEGYSVSREKKERFSLILESASTNQTSMYLCASSLTGQAQPQHFGDGTRLSIL.

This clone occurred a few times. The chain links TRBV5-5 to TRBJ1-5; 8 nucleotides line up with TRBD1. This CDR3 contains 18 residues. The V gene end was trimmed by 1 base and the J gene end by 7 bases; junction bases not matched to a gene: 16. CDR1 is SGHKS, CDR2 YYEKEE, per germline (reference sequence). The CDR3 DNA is TGTGCCAGCAGCTTGAACCCAGGGGGCGCGGCCTCGTGGCAGCCCCAGCATTTT. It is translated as CASSLNPGGAASWQPQHF.

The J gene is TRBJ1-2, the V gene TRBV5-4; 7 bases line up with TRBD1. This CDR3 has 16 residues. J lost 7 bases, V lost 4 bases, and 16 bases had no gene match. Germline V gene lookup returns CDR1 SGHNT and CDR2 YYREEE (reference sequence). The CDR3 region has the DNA TGTGCCAGCAGCCCCGGACGGTTACAGGGGACGGGTGGCTACACCTTC. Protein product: CASSPGRLQGTGGYTF.